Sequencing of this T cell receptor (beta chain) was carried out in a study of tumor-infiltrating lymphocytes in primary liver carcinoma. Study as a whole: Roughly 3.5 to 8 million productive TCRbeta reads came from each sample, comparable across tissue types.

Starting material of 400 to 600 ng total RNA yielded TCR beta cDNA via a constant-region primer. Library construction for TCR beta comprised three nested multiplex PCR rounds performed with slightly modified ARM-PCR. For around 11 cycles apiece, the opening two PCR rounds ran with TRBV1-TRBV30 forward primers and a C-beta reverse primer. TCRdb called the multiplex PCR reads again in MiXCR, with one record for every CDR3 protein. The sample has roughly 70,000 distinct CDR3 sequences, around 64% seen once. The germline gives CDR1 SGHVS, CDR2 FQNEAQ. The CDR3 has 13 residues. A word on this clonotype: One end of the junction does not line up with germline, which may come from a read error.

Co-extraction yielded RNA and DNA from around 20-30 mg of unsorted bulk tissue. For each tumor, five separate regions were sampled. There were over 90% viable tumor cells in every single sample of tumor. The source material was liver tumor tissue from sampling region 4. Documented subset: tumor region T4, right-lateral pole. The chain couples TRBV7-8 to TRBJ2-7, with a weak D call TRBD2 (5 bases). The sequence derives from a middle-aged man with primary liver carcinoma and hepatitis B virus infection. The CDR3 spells CSSSLGLVEEWYF. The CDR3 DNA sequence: TGTTCCAGCAGCTTGGGCCTGGTGGAGGAGTGGTACTTC.